The rows below give T cell receptor beta chains drawn from one sample of a study of cytomegalovirus exposure and HLA in healthy donors. Data came from immunoSEQ multiplex PCR; TCRdb stores just in-frame clones and leaves some out. The table includes 150,000 to 200,000 clones, roughly 82% detected once. The sample comprised PBMCs. The receptors were gathered from a man aged 40-49 years in good health and CMV-seronegative. CDR3s include the opening cysteine and the closing phenylalanine or tryptophan. The order of the fields is D gene, V gene, clone size, J gene, CDR3 DNA, CDR3 protein. A D gene is named only where the DNA matches it firmly. Expanded clones get a size class; other rows say once, few or many, or leave the size out.

d_call: .; v_call: TRBV6-5; clone_size: .; j_call: TRBJ1-1; cdr3_nt: TGTGCCAGCAGTCCCTCCTACAGGGATGGTGAGTCAGCTTTCTTT; cdr3_aa: CASSPSYRDGESAFF
d_call: .; v_call: TRBV4-3; clone_size: .; j_call: TRBJ1-1; cdr3_nt: TGCGCCAGCAGCCAAGTGGAGGGTGTCACTGAAGCTTTCTTT; cdr3_aa: CASSQVEGVTEAFF
d_call: .; v_call: TRBV7-9; clone_size: .; j_call: TRBJ2-3; cdr3_nt: TGTGCCAGCAGCCCTCAGGTCACAGATACGCAGTATTTT; cdr3_aa: CASSPQVTDTQYF
d_call: TRBD1; v_call: TRBV5-8; clone_size: .; j_call: TRBJ2-5; cdr3_nt: TGTGCCAGCAGCTTGCAGGGGGCGCGAGGAGAGACCCAGTACTTC; cdr3_aa: CASSLQGARGETQYF
d_call: TRBD2; v_call: TRBV7-9; clone_size: .; j_call: TRBJ2-7; cdr3_nt: TGTGCCAGCAGCTTAATGGGAGGGGACGAGCAGTACTTC; cdr3_aa: CASSLMGGDEQYF
d_call: .; v_call: TRBV28; clone_size: few; j_call: TRBJ1-4; cdr3_nt: TGTGCCAGCAGCCGCCTAAGAGAAAAACTGTTTTTT; cdr3_aa: CASSRLREKLFF
d_call: TRBD1; v_call: TRBV30; clone_size: .; j_call: TRBJ1-2; cdr3_nt: TGTGCCTGGACGAGGGACAGCTATGGCTACACCTTC; cdr3_aa: CAWTRDSYGYTF
d_call: TRBD1; v_call: TRBV7-7; clone_size: .; j_call: TRBJ2-3; cdr3_nt: TGTGCTAGCAGCTTGGATCGAGGGACAGGGGGCACAGATACGCAGTATTTT; cdr3_aa: CASSLDRGTGGTDTQYF
d_call: .; v_call: TRBV18; clone_size: .; j_call: TRBJ2-2; cdr3_nt: TGTGCCAGCTCACCTTTGGCAGGAAACACCGGGGAGCTGTTTTTT; cdr3_aa: CASSPLAGNTGELFF
d_call: .; v_call: TRBV28; clone_size: .; j_call: TRBJ1-2; cdr3_nt: TGTGCCAGCAGTACCCGACAGGCTAACTATGGCTACACCTTC; cdr3_aa: CASSTRQANYGYTF
d_call: .; v_call: TRBV21-1; clone_size: .; j_call: TRBJ2-2; cdr3_nt: TGTGCCAGCAGCAAAGAGCCCGCCAAAAGAGTGTATGGCGGGGAGCTGTTTTTT; cdr3_aa: CASSKEPAKRVYGGELFF
d_call: TRBD1; v_call: TRBV18; clone_size: .; j_call: TRBJ2-7; cdr3_nt: TGTGCCAGCTCACCACGGGGGACAGGGGGCTACGAGCAGTACTTC; cdr3_aa: CASSPRGTGGYEQYF
d_call: TRBD1; v_call: TRBV27; clone_size: .; j_call: TRBJ1-6; cdr3_nt: TGTGCCAGCAGACGACAGGGGTCTTATAATTCACCCCTCCACTTT; cdr3_aa: CASRRQGSYNSPLHF
d_call: .; v_call: TRBV11-3; clone_size: .; j_call: TRBJ2-3; cdr3_nt: TGTGCCAGCAGCGGCAGCGGGCCCGGGGCCGATACGCAGTATTTT; cdr3_aa: CASSGSGPGADTQYF
d_call: .; v_call: TRBV28; clone_size: .; j_call: TRBJ1-2; cdr3_nt: TGTGCCACTTCGGACTCTTATGGCTACACCTTC; cdr3_aa: CATSDSYGYTF
d_call: .; v_call: TRBV7-7; clone_size: .; j_call: TRBJ2-3; cdr3_nt: TGTGCTAGTAGTCCGGGAGTGGCAGATACGCAGTATTTT; cdr3_aa: CASSPGVADTQYF
d_call: TRBD2; v_call: TRBV11-2; clone_size: .; j_call: TRBJ2-3; cdr3_nt: TGTGCCAGCAGCTTTAGCGGGGGGGCCATAGATACGCAGTATTTT; cdr3_aa: CASSFSGGAIDTQYF
d_call: .; v_call: TRBV29-1; clone_size: .; j_call: TRBJ2-1; cdr3_nt: TGCAGCGTTGATGGGGGCGGGCCTGAGCAGTTCTTC; cdr3_aa: CSVDGGGPEQFF
d_call: .; v_call: TRBV28; clone_size: many; j_call: TRBJ1-1; cdr3_nt: TGTGCCAGCAGTTTTGACAGCAACACTGAAGCTTTCTTT; cdr3_aa: CASSFDSNTEAFF
d_call: .; v_call: TRBV28; clone_size: .; j_call: TRBJ2-1; cdr3_nt: TGTGCCAGCAGATTCCCGTTCTCCTACAATGAGCAGTTCTTC; cdr3_aa: CASRFPFSYNEQFF
d_call: .; v_call: TRBV7-9; clone_size: .; j_call: TRBJ1-4; cdr3_nt: TGTGCCAGCAGCCCCCCCGGGATTGGGACTAATGAAAAACTGTTTTTT; cdr3_aa: CASSPPGIGTNEKLFF
d_call: .; v_call: TRBV5-1; clone_size: .; j_call: TRBJ1-2; cdr3_nt: TGCGCCAGCAGCCCGGTGTCGGGGATTGACTATGGCTACACCTTC; cdr3_aa: CASSPVSGIDYGYTF
d_call: .; v_call: TRBV4-2; clone_size: .; j_call: TRBJ1-2; cdr3_nt: TGTGCCAGCAGCCAAGCCCTGGGGTACGCGGGGGGGGCTAACTATGGCTACACCTTC; cdr3_aa: CASSQALGYAGGANYGYTF
d_call: .; v_call: TRBV7-2; clone_size: few; j_call: TRBJ1-2; cdr3_nt: TGTGCCAGCAGCTCCACCGACACAGGCGGCTACACCTTC; cdr3_aa: CASSSTDTGGYTF
d_call: .; v_call: TRBV6-5; clone_size: .; j_call: TRBJ2-7; cdr3_nt: TGTGCCAGCAGGAGACAGGGCGGGGCCGAGCAGTACTTC; cdr3_aa: CASRRQGGAEQYF
d_call: TRBD2; v_call: TRBV30; clone_size: few; j_call: TRBJ2-3; cdr3_nt: TGTGCCTGGACGGCTAGCGGGGGCCGCACAGATACGCAGTATTTT; cdr3_aa: CAWTASGGRTDTQYF
d_call: .; v_call: TRBV25-1; clone_size: few; j_call: TRBJ2-7; cdr3_nt: TGTGCCAGCAGTGACCCCGGGAGAAGCTACGAGCAGTACTTC; cdr3_aa: CASSDPGRSYEQYF
d_call: .; v_call: TRBV11-2; clone_size: .; j_call: TRBJ2-7; cdr3_nt: TGTGCCAGCAGCCCCCCTCGGGGGGCGGTTAGTTACGAGCAGTACTTC; cdr3_aa: CASSPPRGAVSYEQYF
d_call: TRBD1; v_call: TRBV28; clone_size: .; j_call: TRBJ1-5; cdr3_nt: TGTGCCAGCAGAACGGGCCTGGGACAGACTATTCGACAGCCCCAGCATTTT; cdr3_aa: CASRTGLGQTIRQPQHF
d_call: TRBD2; v_call: TRBV7-2; clone_size: few; j_call: TRBJ2-5; cdr3_nt: TGTGCCAGCAGCAAACTAGCGGGGGGAGGGGAGACCCAGTACTTC; cdr3_aa: CASSKLAGGGETQYF
d_call: .; v_call: TRBV6-1; clone_size: once; j_call: TRBJ2-7; cdr3_nt: TGTGCCAGCAGTGAAGACAGGACAGTCCCCTACGAGCAGTACTTC; cdr3_aa: CASSEDRTVPYEQYF
d_call: TRBD1; v_call: TRBV27; clone_size: .; j_call: TRBJ1-1; cdr3_nt: TGTGCCAGCAGTTTCGGCCCGTGGACAGGGAACACTGAAGCTTTCTTT; cdr3_aa: CASSFGPWTGNTEAFF
d_call: .; v_call: TRBV25-1; clone_size: .; j_call: TRBJ2-7; cdr3_nt: TGTGCCAGCAGTGGGGGCACAACCTCGGACGAGCAGTACTTC; cdr3_aa: CASSGGTTSDEQYF
d_call: .; v_call: TRBV4-3; clone_size: .; j_call: TRBJ2-3; cdr3_nt: TGCGCCAGCAGCCCGCGCCGGGGCACAGATACGCAGTATTTT; cdr3_aa: CASSPRRGTDTQYF
d_call: TRBD2; v_call: TRBV7-9; clone_size: .; j_call: TRBJ2-1; cdr3_nt: TGTGCCAGCAGACCAACTAGCGGTTCCTACAATGAGCAGTTCTTC; cdr3_aa: CASRPTSGSYNEQFF
d_call: .; v_call: TRBV5-1; clone_size: .; j_call: TRBJ1-2; cdr3_nt: TGCGCCAGCAGCTTGACTCCGGACAGATTCTATGGCTACACCTTC; cdr3_aa: CASSLTPDRFYGYTF
d_call: .; v_call: TRBV11-3; clone_size: .; j_call: TRBJ1-1; cdr3_nt: TGTGCCAGCAGCTTAGTAACAGGGCCGAACACTGAAGCTTTCTTT; cdr3_aa: CASSLVTGPNTEAFF
d_call: .; v_call: TRBV9; clone_size: .; j_call: TRBJ2-3; cdr3_nt: TGTGCCAGCAGCGTAGCCAGCAGCGGAGATACGCAGTATTTT; cdr3_aa: CASSVASSGDTQYF
d_call: TRBD2; v_call: TRBV5-4; clone_size: .; j_call: TRBJ2-5; cdr3_nt: TGTGCCAGCAGCCAAGCTAGCGGGGGGGCAAGAGAGACCCAGTACTTC; cdr3_aa: CASSQASGGARETQYF
d_call: TRBD1; v_call: TRBV27; clone_size: .; j_call: TRBJ1-2; cdr3_nt: TGTGCCAGCAGTTTAAACCCCAAGGGACAGGGAGATGGCTACACCTTC; cdr3_aa: CASSLNPKGQGDGYTF
d_call: TRBD1; v_call: TRBV14; clone_size: .; j_call: TRBJ2-7; cdr3_nt: TGTGCCAGCAGCCAGCACCGGGACAGCTACGAGCAGTACTTC; cdr3_aa: CASSQHRDSYEQYF